The sequence of this T cell receptor beta chain was determined in a study of cytomegalovirus exposure and HLA in healthy donors. Study details: Across 300 to 400 genotyped donors, around 82% landed in the Caucasian-associated ancestry cluster.

All the people who gave samples were healthy bone marrow donors. Germline V gives CDR1 WSHSY, CDR2 SAAADI. The V segment lost 6 bases and the J segment 2 bases; nucleotides outside the gene matches: 5. This CDR3 spans 15 amino acids. Study observations and caveats: Follow-up analysis later connected one missense variant in DCLRE1C with trimming of TCR beta V- and J-genes. Analysis performed later found over 15,000 TCR beta sequences associated with HLA alleles at 0.05 false discovery rate.

With respect to this clone: Its antigen remains unidentified.

The PCR made use of 60 Vbeta and 13 Jbeta primers. Libraries were prepared by immunoSEQ multiplex PCR; TCRdb keeps only in-frame clonotypes and omits some of them. Recorded for this sample: fewer than 200,000 clones. The chain combines TRBV10-2 with TRBJ1-5; 9 nucleotides match TRBD1. Material: PBMCs. This clonotype was obtained from a man aged 25-45 years in good health and CMV-seronegative. DNA for the CDR3: TGCGCCAGCAGCTTACAGGGGGCCGGCAATCAGCCCCAGCATTTT. This translates into CASSLQGAGNQPQHF.